These T cell receptor beta chains were read from a single sample in a study of vaccination effects on CD4 cells after COVID-19. These receptors have no identified antigens. Sequencing was performed with immunoSEQ multiplex PCR; in TCRdb, only in-frame clones are kept and a portion is missing. The data contain about 37,000 clones, 65% to 80% of them seen just once; the ten biggest clones take up 2.5% to 3.5%. Sequences were derived from CD4+ T cells from PBMCs cultured without peptide, sampled before COVID-19 vaccination. Receptors originate from a human donor who received a COVID-19 vaccine. Both conserved end residues are part of each CDR3. The D gene is left open where the match is weak.

cdr3_length,d_call,j_call,v_call,cdr3_aa,cdr3_nt
14,TRBD2,TRBJ2-7,TRBV20-1,CSTSMASGTYEQYF,TGCAGTACTAGTATGGCTAGCGGGACCTACGAGCAGTACTTC
14,-,TRBJ2-2,TRBV19,CASSIGWGSSPLFF,TGTGCCAGTAGTATCGGGTGGGGCAGTTCCCCGCTGTTTTTT
15,-,TRBJ2-5,TRBV4-2,CASSQDYGLPETQYF,TGTGCCAGCAGCCAAGACTATGGGCTACCCGAGACCCAGTACTTC
13,TRBD1,TRBJ1-5,TRBV28,CASSDREAQPQHF,TGTGCCAGCAGTGACAGGGAAGCGCAGCCCCAGCATTTT
18,TRBD2,TRBJ2-2,TRBV11-2,CASSLDPGLAGVTGELFF,TGTGCCAGCAGCTTAGATCCGGGACTAGCGGGAGTCACCGGGGAGCTGTTTTTT
16,TRBD2,TRBJ2-1,TRBV5-4,CASSLGTAGAYNEQFF,TGTGCCAGCAGCTTGGGTACAGCGGGGGCCTACAATGAGCAGTTCTTC
11,-,TRBJ1-6,TRBV20-1,CSAYGDSTLHF,TGCAGTGCGTATGGGGATTCTACCCTCCACTTT
14,TRBD1,TRBJ2-5,TRBV6-1,CASSDRQGPETQYF,TGTGCCAGCAGTGACCGACAGGGCCCAGAGACCCAGTACTTC
17,-,TRBJ2-5,TRBV5-1,CASSPGVGTLQGETQYF,TGCGCCAGCAGCCCGGGGGTCGGGACCTTACAAGGGGAGACCCAGTACTTC
12,-,TRBJ1-3,TRBV30,CAWKSSGNTIYF,TGTGCCTGGAAGAGCTCTGGAAACACCATATATTTT
16,TRBD2,TRBJ2-3,TRBV7-2,CASSLGRGAGEGTQYF,TGTGCCAGCAGCTTAGGAAGGGGAGCGGGGGAGGGTACGCAGTATTTT
14,-,TRBJ1-2,TRBV7-2,CASSSGTTNYGYTF,TGTGCCAGCAGCTCAGGGACTACTAACTATGGCTACACCTTC
15,-,TRBJ1-1,TRBV5-5,CASSLRGGVGTEAFF,TGTGCCAGCAGCTTGCGGGGCGGAGTCGGCACTGAAGCTTTCTTT
15,TRBD1,TRBJ1-3,TRBV2,CASRGDRGSGNTIYF,TGTGCCAGCAGGGGGGACAGGGGAAGTGGAAACACCATATATTTT
15,-,TRBJ2-1,TRBV4-2,CASSQDLGRLNEQFF,TGTGCCAGCAGCCAAGATTTGGGACGCCTCAATGAGCAGTTCTTC
15,TRBD1,TRBJ1-2,TRBV5-4,CASSQGWGTGNGYTF,TGTGCCAGCAGCCAGGGTTGGGGGACAGGGAACGGCTACACCTTC
15,-,TRBJ2-7,TRBV7-8,CASSPGRFSSYEQYF,TGTGCCAGCAGCCCGGGACGGTTTAGCTCCTACGAGCAGTACTTC
15,-,TRBJ1-4,TRBV4-1,CASTKRGVANEKLFF,TGCGCCAGCACCAAGAGGGGCGTCGCTAATGAAAAACTGTTTTTT
17,-,TRBJ1-2,TRBV4-1,CASSPPGRKLEAYGYTF,TGCGCCAGCAGCCCCCCTGGGAGGAAGTTGGAAGCGTATGGCTACACCTTC